These T cell receptor beta chains were read from a single sample in a study of cytotoxic CD8 clonotypes in ibrutinib-treated CLL. Generated by immunoSEQ multiplex PCR, the TCRdb table keeps only in-frame clones and is missing some. The sample includes approximately 84,000 clones, roughly 77% of them seen just once. The sequences come from PBMCs, collected after 12 months of ibrutinib treatment. Receptors were obtained from a human donor with chronic lymphocytic leukemia. Each CDR3 is given with its conserved first and last residue. Each record gives: V gene, CDR3 protein.

V gene: TRBV6-1; CDR3 protein: CASRYINTGELFF
V gene: TRBV19; CDR3 protein: CASSMTGTGNIQYF
V gene: TRBV6-1; CDR3 protein: CASTGTAGTGELFF
V gene: TRBV7-3; CDR3 protein: CASSRGLNSPLHF
V gene: TRBV4-3; CDR3 protein: CASSPGRSGRAHEQYF
V gene: TRBV9; CDR3 protein: CASSALAGGPGELFF
V gene: TRBV7-9; CDR3 protein: CASSERGFEAFF
V gene: TRBV7-2; CDR3 protein: CASSLVGGGNAYEQYF
V gene: TRBV18; CDR3 protein: CASSPGQGPYGYTF
V gene: TRBV2; CDR3 protein: CVSSEVDEKLFF
V gene: TRBV18; CDR3 protein: CASSTRSQIQETQYF
V gene: TRBV27; CDR3 protein: CASSLWRGLETQYF
V gene: TRBV18; CDR3 protein: CASSPTGWDSPLHF
V gene: TRBV2; CDR3 protein: CASSPNSGSETQYF
V gene: TRBV10-3; CDR3 protein: CAISGGGDQPQHF
V gene: TRBV7-9; CDR3 protein: CASSPSGQGNEKLFF
V gene: TRBV11-3; CDR3 protein: CASSLDGGGEQYF
V gene: TRBV7-9; CDR3 protein: CASTLSGGETQYF
V gene: TRBV19; CDR3 protein: CASRSQASPLHF
V gene: TRBV5-6; CDR3 protein: CASLRRGLGQETQYF
V gene: TRBV28; CDR3 protein: CASSLSDSPLHF
V gene: TRBV7-2; CDR3 protein: CASSPDRGTYNEQFF
V gene: TRBV14; CDR3 protein: CASSQDRAGELFF
V gene: TRBV19; CDR3 protein: CASRAGGNSPLHF
V gene: TRBV5-1; CDR3 protein: CASSSGLSEEQYF
V gene: TRBV5-4; CDR3 protein: CASRLAEKPYNEQFF
V gene: TRBV21-1; CDR3 protein: CATRDRSGELFF
V gene: TRBV5-1; CDR3 protein: CASSLAAGGPGNNEQFF
V gene: TRBV29-1; CDR3 protein: CSVVGETQYF
V gene: TRBV4-3; CDR3 protein: CASSPSGGGSYNEQFF
V gene: TRBV30; CDR3 protein: CAWRPPGGGSPLHF
V gene: TRBV5-1; CDR3 protein: CASSRGDNQETQYF
V gene: TRBV11-2; CDR3 protein: CASSLGGEAHSPLHF
V gene: TRBV19; CDR3 protein: CASRDRNYEQYF
V gene: TRBV28; CDR3 protein: CASRLGVSDIQYF
V gene: TRBV7-2; CDR3 protein: CASSPGLGGEQYF
V gene: TRBV7-2; CDR3 protein: CASSRPPTAAYGYTF
V gene: TRBV5-1; CDR3 protein: CASTPLGQGEWDEQFF
V gene: TRBV7-2; CDR3 protein: CASRRIDEQFF
V gene: TRBV15; CDR3 protein: CATRAVGSTTGELFF
V gene: TRBV2; CDR3 protein: CASSEGLGGKLFF
V gene: TRBV7-2; CDR3 protein: CASSLWRGGPAFF
V gene: TRBV19; CDR3 protein: CASGYRAGEQFF
V gene: TRBV7-7; CDR3 protein: CASSSGLAGAGEETQYF
V gene: TRBV30; CDR3 protein: CAWSSGGQGAFF
V gene: TRBV9; CDR3 protein: CASSVVGGQAGELFF
V gene: TRBV4-3; CDR3 protein: CASSQEGWGGYTF
V gene: TRBV7-9; CDR3 protein: CASSSWLALNEQFF
V gene: TRBV28; CDR3 protein: CASSFPGQANSGANVLTF
V gene: TRBV19; CDR3 protein: CASQGAKSRTDTQYF
V gene: TRBV29-1; CDR3 protein: CSATGTSGGNEQFF
V gene: TRBV5-1; CDR3 protein: CASSLEPSGSTDTQYF
V gene: TRBV4-2; CDR3 protein: CASSQGDRNQPQHF